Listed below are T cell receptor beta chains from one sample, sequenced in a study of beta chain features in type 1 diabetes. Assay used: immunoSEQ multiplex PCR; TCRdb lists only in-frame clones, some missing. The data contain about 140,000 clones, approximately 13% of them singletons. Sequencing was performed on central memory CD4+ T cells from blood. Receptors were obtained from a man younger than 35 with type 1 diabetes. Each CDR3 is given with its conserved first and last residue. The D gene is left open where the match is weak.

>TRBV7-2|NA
CASSLGSYPDVLTF
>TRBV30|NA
CAWSPDSNQPQHF
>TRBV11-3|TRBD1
CATRGRGLSYEQYF
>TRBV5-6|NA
CASSLERVTDTQYF
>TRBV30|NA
CACSRDTQETQYF
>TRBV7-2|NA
CASSSTGNYGYTF
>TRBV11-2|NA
CASSLTSSGELFF
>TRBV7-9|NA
CASSLTTQYQETQYF
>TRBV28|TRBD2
CASSPSGGSYNEQFF
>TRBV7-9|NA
CASSYDNEQFF
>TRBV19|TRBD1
CASSRDRNYEQYF
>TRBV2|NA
CASRFDRDNEQFF
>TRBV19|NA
CASSIDGAGLGEQYF
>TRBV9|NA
CASTFTENTEAFF
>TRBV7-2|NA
CASSLAPAGYNEQFF
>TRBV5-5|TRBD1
CASSLAGQDYNEQFF
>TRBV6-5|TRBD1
CASSAGQGASPLHF
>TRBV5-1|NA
CASSLGPNTEAFF
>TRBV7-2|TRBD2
CASSLVASGGQETQYF
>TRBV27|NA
CASSLEWNTEAFF
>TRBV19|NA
CASSNQVTGGQAEAFF
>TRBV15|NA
CATSGAGNQPQHF
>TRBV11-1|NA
CASSLAREAYNEQFF
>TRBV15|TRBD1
CATTNGQGEQPQHF
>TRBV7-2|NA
CASSYYDPDTQYF
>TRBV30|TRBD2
CAWSLAGGQDTQYF
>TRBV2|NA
CASSGGQGKGETQYF
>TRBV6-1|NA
CASRVWSSSYNEQFF
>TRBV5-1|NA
CASMETDTQYF
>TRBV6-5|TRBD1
CASSYYRDSYEQYF
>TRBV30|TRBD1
CAWIGQGYNEQFF
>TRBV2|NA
CASSATLLGETQYF
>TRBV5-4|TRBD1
CASSRQGTHGYTF
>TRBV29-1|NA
CSVDLTGVYGYTF
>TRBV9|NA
CASSAPLQGWAFF
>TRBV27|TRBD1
CASSPEGQYTEAFF
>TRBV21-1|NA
CASSKFKRSSYNEQFF
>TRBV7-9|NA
CASSLEGGSGYTF
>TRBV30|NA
CAWSSPERYTF
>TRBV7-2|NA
CASSRVAGANVLTF
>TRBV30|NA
CAWSVPGRGYEQYF
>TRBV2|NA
CASSDVGGTGELFF
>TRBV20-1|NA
CSAPHTEAFF
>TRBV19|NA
CASRTTGGLYNEQFF
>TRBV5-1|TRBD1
CASSFRPTGEASEQYF